Sequencing of this T cell receptor (beta chain) was carried out in a study of T cells after yellow fever vaccination. This clonotype occurred a few times. TCRdb recomputed calls from the 5' RACE reads with MiXCR, one row per CDR3 protein. The sample consists of approximately 120,000 distinct CDR3 sequences, 15% of them appearing once. The germline V gene has CDR1 MNHEY and CDR2 SVGAGI. The CDR3 extends over 13 amino acids. V was pared by 2 bases and J by 10 bases, with 9 bases between. The chain joins TRBV6-5 to TRBJ1-6; D perhaps matches TRBD1 (5 bases). Sequencing used CD8+ T cells sorted from PBMCs, obtained 5 days after the yellow fever booster vaccination. This TCR was recovered from a man between 18 and 29 years old who received the YFV17D yellow fever vaccine. The CDR3 loop is CASSYRGGSPLHF. CDR3 nucleotides: TGTGCCAGCAGTTACCGGGGCGGCTCACCCCTCCACTTT.